One and the same sample provided the 16 T cell receptor beta chains below, sequenced in a study of response to subunit inactivated influenza vaccine. TCRdb independently ran MiXCR on the RT-PCR reads; one entry per CDR3 protein. The repertoire holds 450,000 to 600,000 distinct CDR3 sequences, 7.2% seen once, with around 13% in the top ten. The specimen was PBMCs from blood, collected less than 30 months after vaccination. These receptor sequences come from a man between 50 and 75 years old who received an inactivated influenza vaccine.

This clonotype appeared a few times. This chain uses TRBV20-1 with TRBJ2-5; D is uncertain. The germline gives CDR1 DFQATT, CDR2 SNEGSKA (reference sequence). CDR3 length equals 11 residues. Trimming removed 3 bases from V and 3 bases from J, with 5 bases in between. This CDR3 is CSASWKETQYF. The CDR3 DNA follows: TGCAGTGCTAGCTGGAAAGAGACCCAGTACTTC.

V gene TRBV20-1 combines with J gene TRBJ1-1; D is ambiguous. The CDR3 runs to 12 residues. The germline V gene has CDR1 DFQATT and CDR2 SNEGSKA (reference sequence). V lost 6 bases to trimming and J lost 1 base, with 9 bases between them. CDR3 nucleotides: TGCAGTGCAAAAACAGAGAACACTGAAGCTTTCTTT. Protein: CSAKTENTEAFF.

Ten or more counts support this clonotype. The chain uses TRBV12-3 or TRBV12-4 and TRBJ1-1; D possibly corresponds to TRBD1 (5 bases). The CDR3 has 14 residues. V lost 6 bases and J 5 bases, leaving 16 bases between the germline ends. CDR3 region: CASSQRGVGTEAFF. The CDR3, as DNA: TGTGCCAGCAGCCAAAGAGGGGTCGGTACTGAAGCTTTCTTT.

At least ten counts were recorded for this clonotype. This sequence joins TRBV29-1 and TRBJ2-7; no definite D call. Trimming left V 4 bases short and J 2 bases short, with 12 bases between. The length of the CDR3 is 13 residues. Per germline, CDR1 SQVTM and CDR2 ANQGSEA. The CDR3 nucleotides are TGCAGCGTTGCTGGAACAGCGACCTACGAGCAGTACTTC. Encoded protein: CSVAGTATYEQYF.

This clonotype was counted a few times. V gene TRBV27 combines with J gene TRBJ1-1; D is perhaps TRBD1 (6 bases). V shed 1 base and J shed 12 bases, with 24 bases lying between them. Germline CDR1 and CDR2: MNHEY and SMNVEV (reference sequence). The CDR3 covers 16 residues. CDR3 in amino acids: CASSLLSGSTTGRTFF. The DNA for the CDR3 is TGTGCCAGCAGTTTATTAAGCGGGTCGACCACAGGGAGAACTTTCTTT.

This clonotype was picked up one time. This may stem from a read error, because a much larger clone lies one nucleotide away. CDR3 residues: CAISTAGIYGYTF. CDR3 DNA: TGTGCCATCAGTACTGCGGGGATCTATGGCTACACCTTC. V is TRBV27 and J is TRBJ1-2; D is ambiguous. Germline CDR1 is MNHEY and CDR2 is SMNVEV (reference sequence). The CDR3 is 13 amino acids.

The chain carries TRBV7-2 and TRBJ1-5, with D possibly being TRBD1 (5 bases). Germline lookup yields CDR1 SGHTA and CDR2 FQGNSA. V lost 1 base and J lost 6, with 13 bases in between. This CDR3 is built from 15 residues. The CDR3 coding sequence is TGTGCCAGCAGCTTAGTGGCGGGGCTAAGTCAGCCCCAGCATTTT. Translating it yields CASSLVAGLSQPQHF.

This clonotype occurred many times. This chain links TRBV4-1 with TRBJ1-5; 9 bases agree with TRBD1. The CDR3 sequence is 17 residues long. CDR1 and CDR2 (germline): MGHRA, YSYEKL. V lost 3 bases to trimming and J lost 6 bases; unmatched junction nucleotides: 12. CDR3 sequence (DNA): TGCGCCAGCAGCCAGGTATCGGGACAGGGACAAGGTCAGCCCCAGCATTTT. Protein: CASSQVSGQGQGQPQHF.

This clonotype showed up many times. CDR3 region: CASSPSRRAIYEQYF. The CDR3 nucleotides are TGTGCCAGCAGTCCTTCACGCAGGGCTATATACGAGCAGTACTTC. The chain recombines TRBV12-3 or TRBV12-4 with TRBJ2-7, with D maybe TRBD1 (5 bases). Deletions cut 5 bases from V and 4 bases from J, with 18 bases between. The CDR3 spans 15 residues.

The chain links TRBV11-2 to TRBJ2-5; D may be TRBD1 (5 bases). Trimming pared 4 bases from V and 2 bases from J, leaving 26 bases between. CDR3 length: 19 amino acids. CDR1 SGHAT and CDR2 FQNNGV come from the germline V gene. The CDR3 loop is CASSSPAGWQGLSQETQYF. The CDR3 DNA is TGTGCCAGCAGCTCTCCCGCTGGATGGCAGGGCCTTTCTCAAGAGACCCAGTACTTC. The entire variable domain, with the rest obtained from reference TRBV11-2 and TRBJ2-5, is as follows: EAGVAQSPRYKIIEKRQSVAFWCNPISGHATLYWYQQILGQGPKLLIQFQNNGVVDDSQLPKDRFSAERLKGVDSTLKIQPAKLEDSAVYLCASSSPAGWQGLSQETQYFGPGTRLLVL.

This clonotype was observed a few times. The V call is TRBV12-3 or TRBV12-4, the J call TRBJ2-2, with 9 bases matching TRBD2. CDR3 length: 17 amino acids. V dropped 2 bases and J dropped 0; count of bases not matched to a gene: 4. CDR3 sequence: CASSLWLAGSNTGELFF. CDR3 nucleotides: TGTGCCAGCAGTTTATGGCTAGCGGGGTCGAACACCGGGGAGCTGTTTTTT.

This clonotype was seen a handful of times. J is TRBJ1-6 and V is TRBV7-6; D unresolved. Germline values: CDR1 SGHVS, CDR2 FNYEAQ. The V and J ends lost 4 bases and 9 bases respectively, with 10 bases between them. This CDR3 is built from 13 residues. Written as DNA, the CDR3 is TGTGCCAGCAGCTCCGGAGGCGCTTCACCCCTCCACTTT. Translation gives CASSSGGASPLHF.

There are a few counts of this clonotype. The gene calls are TRBV7-8 and TRBJ2-1, with unresolved D. Germline CDR1 SGHVS, CDR2 FQNEAQ. The CDR3 is made up of 12 amino acids. The V and J ends lost 5 bases and 10 bases respectively, with 12 bases between them. The CDR3 bases are TGTGCCAGCAGCCTTAGTAGGCAGGAGCAGTTCTTC. The encoded protein is CASSLSRQEQFF.

This clonotype occurred many times. This chain links TRBV7-9 with TRBJ2-7; D perhaps matches TRBD2 (6 bases). The germline gives CDR1 SEHNR, CDR2 FQNEAQ (reference sequence). The length of the CDR3 is 13 residues. Trimming cost V 3 bases and J 3 bases, with 9 bases left between them. DNA of the CDR3: TGTGCCAGCAGCTTTCGGGAGAGCTACGAGCAGTACTTC. It specifies CASSFRESYEQYF.

This clonotype was counted a few times. V gene TRBV12-2 combines with J gene TRBJ1-5; TRBD1 is the table's D call and was not checked against the DNA. TRBV12-2 is described as a pseudogene. The CDR3 loop spans 14 amino acids. CDR3 coding DNA: TGTGCAAGTCGCGACAGGGATAGCAATCAGCCCCAGCATTTT. Translating it yields CASRDRDSNQPQHF.

This clonotype was seen a handful of times. V and J are TRBV3-1 and TRBJ2-7; D not resolved. V was shortened by 1 base and J by 4 bases, with 8 bases between the two germline ends. The germline V gene encodes CDR1 LGHDT and CDR2 YNNKEL (reference sequence). The CDR3 covers 13 residues. The CDR3: CASSQAGVYEQYF. The CDR3, as DNA: TGTGCCAGCAGCCAAGCTGGGGTGTACGAGCAGTACTTC.